Below, 9 T cell receptor beta chains from the same sample are listed, as sequenced in a study of blood T cell repertoires in COVID-19. Assay: immunoSEQ multiplex PCR; the TCRdb copy retains only in-frame clones and omits some. Among 20,000 to 30,000 clones listed, 89% were seen once. Sequencing was done on a sample of peripheral blood. All receptors come from a human donor in a cohort sampled during active COVID-19.

The table lists this clone with a count of one. The chain carries TRBV13 and TRBJ1-1, with D tentatively TRBD1 (6 bases). This CDR3 is 18 amino acids long. V was clipped by 5 bases and J by 4 bases, with 26 bases between them. CDR1 PRHDT and CDR2 FYEKMQ come from the germline V gene (reference sequence). CDR3 protein: CASSPRTGFPGKGTEAFF. The CDR3 DNA is TGTGCCAGCAGCCCCCGAACAGGGTTTCCCGGTAAGGGCACTGAAGCTTTCTTT.

The rearrangement joins TRBV28 to TRBJ2-2; no definite D call. The germline V gene encodes CDR1 MDHEN and CDR2 SYDVKM. There are 12 residues in the CDR3. V was pared by 6 bases and J by 5 bases, with 7 bases between. The CDR3 nucleotides read TGTGCCAGCAGATGGCAAACCGGGGAGCTGTTTTTT. This sequence encodes CASRWQTGELFF.

The rearrangement joins TRBV19 to TRBJ2-1; no firm D call. Germline V gene data show CDR1 as LNHDA and CDR2 as SQIVND (reference sequence). CDR3 length: 14 residues. The V end lost 5 bases, the J end lost 1 base, and 9 bases lay between the germline ends. CDR3 protein: CASSPSRSYNEQFF. In nucleotides, the CDR3 is TGTGCCAGTAGTCCCTCGAGATCCTACAATGAGCAGTTCTTC.

The genes are TRBV2 and TRBJ2-5; 10 positions match TRBD2. This CDR3 comprises 14 residues. J gave up 8 bases and V 8 bases, and 11 bases lay outside the gene matches. In germline, CDR1 is SNHLY, CDR2 FYNNEI. Here the CDR3 DNA reads TGTGCCAGCGTTGATAGCGGGGGGCACCTAACCCAGTACTTC. Protein: CASVDSGGHLTQYF.

This rearrangement joins TRBV5-1 to TRBJ2-1; the D is unclear. Germline V gene sequence: CDR1 SGHRS, CDR2 YFSETQ. CDR3 length: 14 amino acids. Trimming cost V 4 bases and J 5 bases, with 13 bases left between them. CDR3 sequence reads: CASSLLPTDNEQFF. The CDR3 region has the DNA TGCGCCAGCAGCCTTCTTCCTACAGACAATGAGCAGTTCTTC.

As concerns this clone: At one end, the junction sequence differs from germline, possibly due to a read error. The V call is TRBV19, the J call TRBJ2-3; 8 positions agree with TRBD2. Germline V gene lookup returns CDR1 LNHDA and CDR2 SQIVND (reference sequence). CDR3 length: 14 residues. The CDR3 region is CASNIAGSTDTQYF. CDR3 bases: TGTGCCAGTAATATAGCGGGGAGCACAGATACGCAGTATTTT.

This chain joins TRBV5-1 and TRBJ2-3; possibly TRBD2 for D (5 bases). Trimming cost V 2 bases and J 6 bases, with 13 bases left between them. Germline V gene data show CDR1 as SGHRS and CDR2 as YFSETQ. The CDR3 totals 14 residues. The CDR3 spells CASSFGEPSDTQYF. CDR3 sequence (DNA): TGCGCCAGCAGCTTTGGGGAGCCTTCCGATACGCAGTATTTT.

The chain uses TRBV11-2 and TRBJ1-5; possible D gene TRBD1, 6 bases. Trimming took off 0 bases at V and 11 bases at J, with 14 bases between the two ends. The germline gives CDR1 SGHAT, CDR2 FQNNGV. The CDR3 is 14 amino acids. The CDR3 protein is CASSLDPAGQSQHF. The CDR3 nucleotides are TGTGCCAGCAGCTTAGATCCGGCAGGACAGTCCCAGCATTTT. Filled out from reference TRBV11-2 and TRBJ1-5, the complete variable domain reads EAGVAQSPRYKIIEKRQSVAFWCNPISGHATLYWYQQILGQGPKLLIQFQNNGVVDDSQLPKDRFSAERLKGVDSTLKIQPAKLEDSAVYLCASSLDPAGQSQHFGDGTRLSIL.

The J gene is TRBJ1-5, the V gene TRBV18; 7 nucleotides line up with TRBD1. Germline values: CDR1 KGHSH, CDR2 LQKENI. J lost 7 bases, V lost 0 bases, and 9 bases had no gene match. The CDR3 spans 16 residues. The CDR3 here is CASSPPNRGFGQPQHF. The CDR3 DNA follows: TGTGCCAGCTCACCACCCAACAGGGGATTTGGCCAGCCCCAGCATTTT.